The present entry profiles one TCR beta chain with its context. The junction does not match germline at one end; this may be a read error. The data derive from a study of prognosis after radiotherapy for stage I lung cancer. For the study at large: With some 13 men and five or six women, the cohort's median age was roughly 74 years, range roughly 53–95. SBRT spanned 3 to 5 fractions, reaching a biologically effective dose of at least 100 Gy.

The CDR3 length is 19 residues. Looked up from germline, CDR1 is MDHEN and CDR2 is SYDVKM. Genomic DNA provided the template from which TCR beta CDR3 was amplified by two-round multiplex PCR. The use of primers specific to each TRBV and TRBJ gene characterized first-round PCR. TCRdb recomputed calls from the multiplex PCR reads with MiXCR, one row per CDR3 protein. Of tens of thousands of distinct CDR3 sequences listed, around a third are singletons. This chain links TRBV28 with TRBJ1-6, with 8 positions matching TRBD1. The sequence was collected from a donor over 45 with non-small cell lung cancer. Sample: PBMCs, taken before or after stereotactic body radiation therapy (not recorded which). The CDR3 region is CASSDGPGGTRSYNSPLHF. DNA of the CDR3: TGTGCCAGCAGTGATGGTCCAGGGGGCACAAGATCCTACAATTCACCCCTCCACTTT.